The rows below give T cell receptor beta chains drawn from one sample of a study of blood T cells in healthy people across ages. TCRdb reprocessed the 5' RACE reads with MiXCR, giving one entry per CDR3 protein. This repertoire shows under 700,000 distinct CDR3 sequences, less than 25% found once; its top ten account for just under 9%. The same sample was also used in a study of T cells of mothers and their children.

The sequenced material came from blood. The receptors originated from a boy between 10 and 17 years old in good health. Both conserved end residues are part of each CDR3. A D gene is named only where the DNA matches it firmly. The listing skips clone size in some rows; elsewhere it reads once, few, many or a size class.

d_call,v_call,j_call,clone_size,cdr3_nt,cdr3_aa
TRBD2,TRBV20-1,TRBJ2-3,.,TGCAGTGCTAGAGATAAATTAGCGGGTCATCTGCCTAGCACAGATACGCAGTATTTT,CSARDKLAGHLPSTDTQYF
.,TRBV28,TRBJ2-5,.,TGTGCCAGCAGTTTCTCCGGACTAAAACAAGAGACCCAGTACTTC,CASSFSGLKQETQYF
.,TRBV7-8,TRBJ1-2,once,TGTGCCAGCAGCTCAGCCAGGGGACCCAACTATGGCTACACCTTC,CASSSARGPNYGYTF
.,TRBV9,TRBJ2-7,.,TGTGCCAGCAGCGTGGGCAGAGTAAACTACGAGCAGTACTTC,CASSVGRVNYEQYF
.,TRBV5-1,TRBJ1-1,.,TGCGCCAGCAGCTCGGCAGGGGCCACTGAAGCTTTCTTT,CASSSAGATEAFF
TRBD2,TRBV4-1,TRBJ2-5,.,TGCGCCAGCAGCAATGCCCCGAGCGGGGGGGCGGAGACCCAGTACTTC,CASSNAPSGGAETQYF
TRBD2,TRBV7-8,TRBJ2-7,many,TGTGCCAGCAGCTTTTGGACTAGCGGGTCCTACGAGCAGTACTTC,CASSFWTSGSYEQYF
.,TRBV29-1,TRBJ2-6,.,TGCAGCGTAGGGACGGAGGCTGGGGCCAACGTCCTGACTTTC,CSVGTEAGANVLTF
.,TRBV5-1,TRBJ2-3,few,TGCGCCAGCAGCTTGGGACAGGCTAAGGATACGCAGTATTTT,CASSLGQAKDTQYF
.,TRBV2,TRBJ1-2,.,TGTGCCAGCAGCCCCCTCCTAGCCCGCTATGGCTACACCTTC,CASSPLLARYGYTF
.,TRBV5-1,TRBJ2-1,.,TGCGCCAGCAGCCTACAATTTGGGGGCTACAATGAGCAGTTCTTC,CASSLQFGGYNEQFF
TRBD2,TRBV4-2,TRBJ2-1,.,TGTGCCAGCAGCCAAGAGAGGGGACTAGGCCACAATGAGCAGTTCTTC,CASSQERGLGHNEQFF
TRBD2,TRBV27,TRBJ2-1,few,TGTGCCAGCTCGGGGGCGGGAGGCCTCCGAGAGGGCAATGAGCAGTTCTTC,CASSGAGGLREGNEQFF
TRBD2,TRBV6-4,TRBJ2-1,.,TGTGCCAGCAGTGATCCTAGCGGGAGTAGCAATGAGCAGTTCTTC,CASSDPSGSSNEQFF
.,TRBV5-1,TRBJ2-6,few,TGCGCCAGCAGACAGGGAGGGAGCTCTGGGGCCAACGTCCTGACTTTC,CASRQGGSSGANVLTF
TRBD1,TRBV5-1,TRBJ1-1,.,TGCGCCAGCAGCTCGCCTGACAGGGGAAACACTGAAGCTTTCTTT,CASSSPDRGNTEAFF
.,TRBV9,TRBJ2-5,.,TGTGCCAGCAGCGTAGACGGAAATAATCAAGAGACCCAGTACTTC,CASSVDGNNQETQYF
.,TRBV27,TRBJ2-7,.,TGTGCCAGCAGTTTGACGGAGGACCACGAGCAGTACTTC,CASSLTEDHEQYF
TRBD2,TRBV20-1,TRBJ2-1,few,TGCAGTGCTCCTGGACTAGCGGGAGTTTTATCCCTGGGGTACAATGAGCAGTTCTTC,CSAPGLAGVLSLGYNEQFF
.,TRBV7-9,TRBJ1-1,.,TGTGCCAGCAGCTCGACAGAGGTGATGAGGAACACTGAAGCTTTCTTT,CASSSTEVMRNTEAFF
.,TRBV5-5,TRBJ2-5,few,TGTGCCAGCAGCTTGGTCTTAACGACGGGCCAAGAGACCCAGTACTTC,CASSLVLTTGQETQYF
.,TRBV12-3/TRBV12-4,TRBJ2-3,.,TGTGCCAGCACCACACAGGGAGGCACAGATACGCAGTATTTT,CASTTQGGTDTQYF
TRBD1,TRBV7-8,TRBJ1-2,few,TGTGCCAGCAGCTTAGCGGCCCGACAGGGCTTCAATGGCTACACCTTC,CASSLAARQGFNGYTF
.,TRBV7-7,TRBJ2-7,.,TGTGCTAGCAGCCTAAACCCGTCCGGGGAGCAGTACTTC,CASSLNPSGEQYF
.,TRBV27,TRBJ2-1,.,TGTGCCAGCAGTTTATTGGGGAAAGACAATGAGCAGTTCTTC,CASSLLGKDNEQFF